These 21 T cell receptor beta chains originate from one sample sequenced in a study of Graves' ophthalmopathy and Graves' hyperthyroidism. From RNA, the CDR3 regions of TCR beta chains were amplified and sequenced. Following a first-round RT-PCR that used HTBI primers, a second-round multiplex PCR was carried out. Each CDR3 protein is one row after TCRdb ran MiXCR on the multiplex PCR reads. The table includes hundreds of thousands of distinct CDR3 sequences, around a fifth detected once. Material: peripheral blood. These receptors originate from a woman aged 18-29 years with stable Graves' hyperthyroidism. Some clones in this sample may be carry-over from other donors' samples.

This clonotype was counted ten times or more. V is TRBV6-2 or TRBV6-3 and J is TRBJ1-3, with D unclear. Germline CDR1 and CDR2: MNHEY and SVGEGT. There are 15 residues in the CDR3. V was cut by 2 bases and J by 0 bases, with 8 bases left in between. The CDR3 protein is CASSYRRTSGNTIYF. In nucleotides, the CDR3 is TGTGCCAGCAGTTACCGGCGGACCTCTGGAAACACCATATATTTT.

Many counts were recorded for this clonotype. The chain employs TRBV20-1 and TRBJ1-1; 7 bases map to TRBD1. CDR1 DFQATT and CDR2 SNEGSKA come from the germline V gene (reference sequence). The CDR3 extends over 14 amino acids. Trimming at V came to 6 bases and at J to 0 bases, leaving 7 bases not matched to a gene. DNA for the CDR3: TGCAGTGCGACCATCGACAGGGTGAACACTGAAGCTTTCTTT. Its translation: CSATIDRVNTEAFF.

This clonotype has a count of ten or more. The chain carries TRBV15 and TRBJ1-1; D ambiguous. V lost 0 bases, J lost 1 base, and 6 bases lay in between. The V gene's germline CDR1 is LNHNV and CDR2 YYDKDF (reference sequence). The CDR3 has 14 amino acids. The CDR3 DNA is TGTGCCACCAGCAGAGATCGGCAGAACACTGAAGCTTTCTTT. The encoded protein is CATSRDRQNTEAFF.

This clonotype showed up many times. The conserved phenylalanine or tryptophan is not found at the CDR3 terminus, so this likely reflects a read error. This chain links TRBV7-8 with TRBJ2-2; D is undetermined. The CDR3 is 16 amino acids. The germline V gene encodes CDR1 SGHVS and CDR2 FQNEAQ. V was clipped by 0 bases and J by 0 bases, with 8 bases between them. In DNA, the CDR3 is TGTGCCAGCAGCTTAGCGTTTGGCGCGAACACCGGGGAGCTGTTTTCT. It codes for CASSLAFGANTGELFS.

This clonotype occurred once. The CDR3 reads CSAVEGRATEAFF. The CDR3 DNA sequence: TGCAGTGCTGTGGAGGGGAGGGCCACTGAAGCTTTCTTT. The chain combines TRBV20-1 with TRBJ1-1, with a possible D match to TRBD1 (5 bases). Trimming removed 5 bases from V and 4 bases from J, with 14 bases in between. Germline assignment: CDR1 DFQATT and CDR2 SNEGSKA (reference sequence). This CDR3 is built from 13 residues.

CDR3 protein: CSGRGGDQTQYF. DNA of the CDR3: TGCAGTGGGCGGGGGGGGGATCAGACCCAGTACTTC. J is TRBJ2-5 and V is TRBV20-1; 9 bases fit TRBD2. Germline V gives CDR1 DFQATT, CDR2 SNEGSKA (reference sequence). This CDR3 comprises 12 residues. With 7 bases clipped from V and 6 bases from J, the junction kept 6 bases outside the gene matches.

At least ten counts were recorded for this clonotype. This rearrangement joins TRBV15 to TRBJ1-3; D call uncertain. V was trimmed by 3 bases and J by 1 base, leaving 13 bases between them. The CDR3 is made up of 16 amino acids. The germline gives CDR1 LNHNV, CDR2 YYDKDF (reference sequence). CDR3 nucleotide sequence: TGTGCCACCAGCAGTCTCATGGGGAGTTCTGGAAACACCATATATTTT. Protein product: CATSSLMGSSGNTIYF. The complete variable domain, with remaining parts taken from reference TRBV15 and TRBJ1-3, reads DAMVIQNPRYQVTQFGKPVTLSCSQTLNHNVMYWYQQKSSQAPKLLFHYYDKDFNNEADTPDNFQSRRPNTSFCFLDIRSPGLGDTAMYLCATSSLMGSSGNTIYFGEGSWLTVV.

The rearrangement joins TRBV10-3 to TRBJ2-2, with TRBD2 identical over 13 bases. CDR1 and CDR2 (germline): ENHRY, SYGVKD. The CDR3 is 17 amino acids. J lost 7 bases, V lost 6 bases, and 11 bases had no gene match. This CDR3 is CAIRHPGLAGTDGELFF. The CDR3 DNA is TGTGCCATCAGACACCCGGGACTAGCGGGAACGGACGGGGAGCTGTTTTTT.

The chain has TRBV6-5 and TRBJ2-5; TRBD2 matches at 14 bases. This CDR3 contains 17 residues. Looked up from germline, CDR1 is MNHEY and CDR2 is SVGAGI. After removal of 1 base from V and 5 bases from J, the junction contained 6 bases not matched to a gene. The DNA for the CDR3 is TGTGCCAGCAGTTACTTTGGGACTAGCGGGGGTCGGGAGACCCAGTACTTC. Translated, it gives CASSYFGTSGGRETQYF.

Ten or more counts support this clonotype. The genes are TRBV2 and TRBJ1-1; D is ambiguous. The CDR3 runs 12 residues. The germline V and J ends were trimmed by 7 bases and 3 bases, with 9 bases remaining between them. Germline V gives CDR1 SNHLY, CDR2 FYNNEI. DNA of the CDR3: TGTGCCAGCAAGTTTGGTCACACTGAAGCTTTCTTT. It yields the protein CASKFGHTEAFF. Drawing the rest from reference TRBV2 and TRBJ1-1, the complete variable domain is EPEVTQTPSHQVTQMGQEVILRCVPISNHLYFYWYRQILGQKVEFLVSFYNNEISEKSEIFDDQFSVERPDGSNFTLKIRSTKLEDSAMYFCASKFGHTEAFFGQGTRLTVV.

This clonotype was seen at least ten times. The V gene is TRBV3-1, the J gene TRBJ2-7, with a tentative D call TRBD2 (5 bases). The germline V gene has CDR1 LGHDT and CDR2 YNNKEL (reference sequence). The CDR3 covers 14 residues. The V and J ends lost 3 bases and 3 bases respectively, with 12 bases between them. CDR3 loop: CASSQGSGGYEQYF. The CDR3 nucleotides read TGTGCCAGCAGCCAGGGCAGCGGAGGCTACGAGCAGTACTTC.

This clonotype was recorded many times. The rearrangement uses TRBV12-3 or TRBV12-4 and TRBJ1-1; no firm D call. The length of the CDR3 is 18 residues. V was shortened by 6 bases and J by 0 bases, with 23 bases between the two germline ends. The CDR3, as DNA: TGTGCCAGCAGCCCCAACCCGGCTGGACGTATACTGAACACTGAAGCTTTCTTT. Its protein is CASSPNPAGRILNTEAFF.

This clonotype came up many times. The V gene is TRBV7-9, the J gene TRBJ2-2; 8 bases are a match to TRBD1. In germline, CDR1 is SEHNR, CDR2 FQNEAQ (reference sequence). V lost 5 bases, J lost 7 bases, and 9 bases stayed unmatched. CDR3 length: 15 amino acids. In DNA, the CDR3 is TGTGCCAGCAGCGAGCCCCAGGGGGCGGTCGGGGAGCTGTTTTTT. The encoded protein is CASSEPQGAVGELFF.

This clonotype was observed a few times. The rearrangement links TRBV5-1 to TRBJ2-5; 7 bases align to TRBD1. J lost 5 bases, V lost 7 bases, and 8 bases had no gene match. This CDR3 has 13 residues. The germline gives CDR1 SGHRS, CDR2 YFSETQ. The CDR3 region is CASFNRGDETQYF. In nucleotides, the CDR3 is TGCGCCAGCTTTAACAGGGGTGATGAGACCCAGTACTTC.

There are many counts of this clonotype. The genes are TRBV6-2 or TRBV6-3 and TRBJ1-5, with D perhaps TRBD1 (6 bases). V was cut by 6 bases and J by 3 bases, with 12 bases left in between. Germline CDR1 MNHEY, CDR2 SVGEGT. The CDR3 has 14 amino acids. The CDR3 bases are TGTGCCAGCAGATCCGGACAGATCAATCAGCCCCAGCATTTT. Encoded protein: CASRSGQINQPQHF.

In its sample, this clonotype was seen many times. The chain is built from TRBV11-2 and TRBJ2-5; TRBD1 agrees at 8 bases. With V trimmed by 4 bases and J by 2 bases, 6 bases remained unmatched. Germline V lookup: CDR1 SGHAT, CDR2 FQNNGV. CDR3 length: 15 amino acids. CDR3 nucleotide sequence: TGTGCCAGCAGCTCACAATACAGGGGGCAAGAGACCCAGTACTTC. Encoded protein: CASSSQYRGQETQYF. Drawing the rest from reference TRBV11-2 and TRBJ2-5, the complete variable domain is EAGVAQSPRYKIIEKRQSVAFWCNPISGHATLYWYQQILGQGPKLLIQFQNNGVVDDSQLPKDRFSAERLKGVDSTLKIQPAKLEDSAVYLCASSSQYRGQETQYFGPGTRLLVL.

This clonotype was observed at least ten times. This chain links TRBV6-1 with TRBJ2-7, with D maybe TRBD1 (5 bases). V dropped 0 bases and J dropped 1 base, with 13 bases sitting between them. The CDR3 contains 16 residues. Looked up from germline, CDR1 is MNHNS and CDR2 is SASEGT. The CDR3 is CASSEAQGVVSYEQYF. CDR3 in DNA: TGTGCCAGCAGTGAAGCGCAGGGCGTCGTATCCTACGAGCAGTACTTC.

This clonotype was detected ten times or more. V and J are TRBV6-5 and TRBJ2-7; TRBD2 aligns across 13 bases. V was pared by 4 bases and J by 6 bases, with 9 bases of the junction left unmatched. Looked up from germline, CDR1 is MNHEY and CDR2 is SVGAGI. The CDR3 contains 16 residues. The CDR3 region is CASSSSRTSGSFEQYF. The DNA for the CDR3 is TGTGCCAGCAGTTCTTCCCGGACTAGCGGGAGTTTCGAGCAGTACTTC.

The gene calls are TRBV12-3 or TRBV12-4 and TRBJ2-2; a possible D gene is TRBD2 (5 bases). The CDR3 totals 15 residues. V gave up 4 bases and J gave up 0 bases, with 9 bases separating them. The CDR3 region has the DNA TGTGCCAGCAGTTCCGGGGTCCCGAACACCGGGGAGCTGTTTTTT. This encodes CASSSGVPNTGELFF.

The gene calls are TRBV2 and TRBJ1-1; D not resolved. Germline CDR1 is SNHLY and CDR2 is FYNNEI. The CDR3 is 13 residues long. Trimming took off 9 bases at V and 2 bases at J, with 13 bases between the two ends. This CDR3 reads CARRGLGNTEAFF. CDR3 nucleotides: TGTGCCAGGCGTGGCTTAGGAAACACTGAAGCTTTCTTT.

This clonotype has at least ten counts. This CDR3 reads CASSQGRAYGYTF. As DNA, the CDR3 is TGTGCCAGCAGCCAGGGCAGGGCCTATGGCTACACCTTC. This sequence joins TRBV12-3 or TRBV12-4 and TRBJ1-2, with a weak D call TRBD1 (5 bases). The CDR3 covers 13 residues. The V end was cut by 6 bases, the J end by 4 bases, with 12 bases between.